One TCR beta chain is described in this entry. This sample stems from a study of cytomegalovirus exposure and HLA in healthy donors. PCR used 60 Vbeta primers and 13 Jbeta primers. Here immunoSEQ multiplex PCR was the method, and the copy in TCRdb shows in-frame clones only, minus some. Here the sample spans roughly 120,000 clones, 81% being singletons. Source material: PBMCs. The TCR comes from a woman aged 25 to 39 in good health and CMV-seronegative.

The DNA for the CDR3 is TGTGCCAGTAGTATTTCCCAGGACAGGCCCCAGCATTTT. It encodes CASSISQDRPQHF. This chain uses TRBV19 with TRBJ1-5; the D gene is possibly TRBD1 (6 bases). Per germline, CDR1 LNHDA and CDR2 SQIVND (reference sequence). The CDR3 contains 13 residues. With 3 bases removed from V and 9 bases from J, the gap between germline ends came to 12 bases.